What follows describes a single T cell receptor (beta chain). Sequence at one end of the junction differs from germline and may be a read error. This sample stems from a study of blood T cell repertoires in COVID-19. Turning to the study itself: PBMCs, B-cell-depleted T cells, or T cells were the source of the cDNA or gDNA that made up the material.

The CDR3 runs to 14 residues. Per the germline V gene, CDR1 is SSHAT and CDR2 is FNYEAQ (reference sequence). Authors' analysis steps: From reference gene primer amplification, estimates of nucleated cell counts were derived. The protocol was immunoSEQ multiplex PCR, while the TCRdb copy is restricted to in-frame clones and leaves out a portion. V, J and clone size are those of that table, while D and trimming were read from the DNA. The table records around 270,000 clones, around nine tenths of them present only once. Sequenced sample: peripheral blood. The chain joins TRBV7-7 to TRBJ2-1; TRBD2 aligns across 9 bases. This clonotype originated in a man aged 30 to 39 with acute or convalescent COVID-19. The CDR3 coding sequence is TGTGCTAGCAGCTTATTAGCGGGAGAAAAGGAGCAGTTCTTC. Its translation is CASSLLAGEKEQFF.